The 5 T cell receptor beta chains given below trace back to one sample, sequenced in a study of T cell repertoires in cytomegalovirus infection. One entry per CDR3 protein results from TCRdb running MiXCR on the reads. The table records a few hundred thousand distinct CDR3 sequences, 15% to 20% of them present only once. What was sequenced was PBMCs. Source of these receptors: a human donor in good health (CMV status not recorded). Some clones in this sample may be carry-over from other donors' samples.

This clonotype showed up many times. The chain couples TRBV7-2 to TRBJ2-7; 8 positions agree with TRBD2. V lost 1 base, J lost 4 bases, and 6 bases stayed unmatched. Germline CDR1 reads SGHTA; CDR2 reads FQGNSA. The CDR3 is 15 residues long. This CDR3 reads CASSLGSGGAYEQYF. CDR3 sequence (DNA): TGTGCCAGCAGCTTAGGATCCGGGGGGGCATACGAGCAGTACTTC.

This clonotype showed up many times. J is TRBJ2-7 and V is TRBV7-2, with D tentatively TRBD2 (7 bases). Trimming stripped 1 base from V and 2 bases from J, with 9 bases between. This CDR3 contains 14 residues. Per germline, CDR1 SGHTA and CDR2 FQGNSA. CDR3 loop: CASSLGGGPYEQYF. The CDR3, as DNA: TGTGCCAGCAGCTTAGGGGGGGGGCCCTACGAGCAGTACTTC. The whole variable domain, remainder taken from reference TRBV7-2 and TRBJ2-7, is GAGVSQSPSNKVTEKGKDVELRCDPISGHTALYWYRQSLGQGLEFLIYFQGNSAPDKSGLPSDRFSAERTGGSVSTLTIQRTQQEDSAVYLCASSLGGGPYEQYFGPGTRLTVT.

The chain links TRBV5-1 to TRBJ2-1, with D possibly TRBD2 on 5 matching bases. In germline, CDR1 is SGHRS, CDR2 YFSETQ. The V end lost 9 bases, the J end lost 5 bases, and 15 bases lay between the germline ends. The CDR3 totals 13 residues. CDR3 residues: CATKGLYDNEQFF. CDR3 nucleotide sequence: TGCGCCACCAAAGGACTCTACGACAATGAGCAGTTCTTC.

This clonotype appeared many times. The chain couples TRBV11-2 to TRBJ2-6, with 9 bases identical to TRBD1. Germline V lookup: CDR1 SGHAT, CDR2 FQNNGV. The CDR3 spans 19 residues. V shed 1 base and J 1 base; nucleotides not matched to a gene: 8. The CDR3 nucleotides read TGTGCCAGCAGCTTAGGAACCGGGACAGGGAGGTCTGGGGCCAACGTCCTGACTTTC. Amino acid sequence: CASSLGTGTGRSGANVLTF.

The V and J genes are TRBV10-3 and TRBJ2-1; 10 bases align to TRBD2. CDR3 length: 15 amino acids. The germline V gene has CDR1 ENHRY and CDR2 SYGVKD. The trim removed 7 bases at V and 5 bases at J, leaving 8 bases unmatched. The CDR3 DNA is TGTGCCATCAAGGAGGTTAGCGGGGGGAACAATGAGCAGTTCTTC. It encodes CAIKEVSGGNNEQFF.